The present entry profiles one T cell receptor (beta chain) with its context. The target antigen is unknown. These data are taken from a study of CD8 T cells in ankylosing spondylitis. The CDR3 is made up of 15 amino acids. The V end lost 0 bases, the J end lost 4 bases, and 10 bases lay between the germline ends. Germline CDR1 LGHNA, CDR2 YSLEER. Regarding the study as a whole: Within ankylosing spondylitis blood, a TCR beta motif made up of seven to nine highly homologous variants appeared to be characteristic. Clones linked to disease were reported to show significant enrichment in matched ankylosing spondylitis synovial fluid.

TCR beta libraries were made by quantitative 5'-RACE with molecular barcodes. TCRdb re-derived calls from the 5' RACE reads in MiXCR, one entry per CDR3 protein. The profile shows around 770,000 distinct CDR3 sequences, under 20% of them singletons. This TCR was recovered from a male donor with ankylosing spondylitis. Material for sequencing was blood, either unsorted or a sorted T cell fraction (not recorded which). This chain joins TRBV4-3 and TRBJ2-1; a weak D match, TRBD2 (5 bases). For the CDR3, the DNA is TGCGCCAGCAGCCAAGACCTACTAGGTTACAATGAGCAGTTCTTC. This codes for CASSQDLLGYNEQFF.